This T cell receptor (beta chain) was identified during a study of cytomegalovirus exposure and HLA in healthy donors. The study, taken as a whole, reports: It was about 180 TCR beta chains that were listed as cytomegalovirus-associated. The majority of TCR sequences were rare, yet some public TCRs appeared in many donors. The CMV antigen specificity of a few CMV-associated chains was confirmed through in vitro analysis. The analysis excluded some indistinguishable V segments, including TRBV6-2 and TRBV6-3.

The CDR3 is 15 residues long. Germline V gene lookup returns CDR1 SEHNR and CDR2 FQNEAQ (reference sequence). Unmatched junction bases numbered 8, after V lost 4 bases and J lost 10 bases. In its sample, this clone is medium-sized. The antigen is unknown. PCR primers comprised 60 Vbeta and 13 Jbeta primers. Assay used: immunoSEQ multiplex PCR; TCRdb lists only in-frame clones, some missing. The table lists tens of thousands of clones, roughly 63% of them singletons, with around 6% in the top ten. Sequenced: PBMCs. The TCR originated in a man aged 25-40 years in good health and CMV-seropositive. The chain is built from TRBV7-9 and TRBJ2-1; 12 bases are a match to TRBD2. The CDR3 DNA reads TGTGCCAGCAGCTCACGACTAGCGGGAGCCTGGGAGCAGTTCTTC. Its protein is CASSSRLAGAWEQFF.